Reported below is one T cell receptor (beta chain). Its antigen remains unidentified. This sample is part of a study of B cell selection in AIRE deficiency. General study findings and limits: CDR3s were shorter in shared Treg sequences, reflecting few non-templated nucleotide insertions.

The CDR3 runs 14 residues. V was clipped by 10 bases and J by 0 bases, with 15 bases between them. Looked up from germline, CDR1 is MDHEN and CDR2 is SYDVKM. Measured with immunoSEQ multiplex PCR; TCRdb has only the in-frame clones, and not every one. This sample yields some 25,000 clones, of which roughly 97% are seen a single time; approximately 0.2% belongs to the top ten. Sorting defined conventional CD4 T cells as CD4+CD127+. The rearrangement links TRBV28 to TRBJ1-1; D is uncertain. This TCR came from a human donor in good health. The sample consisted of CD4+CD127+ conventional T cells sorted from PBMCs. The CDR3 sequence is CAIESGSLNTEAFF. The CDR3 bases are TGTGCCATCGAATCGGGGAGTTTGAACACTGAAGCTTTCTTT.